This TCR beta chain was found in a study of blood T cell repertoires in COVID-19. On the study more broadly: Samples representing acute and convalescent COVID-19 were sourced from the United States, Italy and Spain.

With 6 bases clipped from V and 4 bases from J, the junction kept 6 bases outside the gene matches. This CDR3 has 15 amino acids. Germline CDR1 is MNHEY and CDR2 is SVGAGI. This study enrolled people aged 18 to 89 from 24 US geographic areas. Cohort placement rested on clinical history that participants reported themselves. TCRdb's table, derived via immunoSEQ multiplex PCR, lists solely in-frame clones and lacks some. This table holds hundreds of thousands of clones, about nine tenths found once. The sequence was obtained from a woman between 40 and 50 years old who had recovered from COVID-19. The V call is TRBV6-5, the J call TRBJ2-7; TRBD2 aligns across 13 bases. What was sequenced was PBMCs or T cells enriched from blood (not recorded which). CDR3 protein: CASSSGLAGLYEQYF. CDR3 nucleotide sequence: TGTGCCAGCAGCTCGGGACTAGCGGGACTTTACGAGCAGTACTTC.